This T cell receptor (beta chain) was documented in a study of cytomegalovirus exposure and HLA in healthy donors. Amplification used 60 Vbeta primers and 13 Jbeta primers. Clones were read by immunoSEQ multiplex PCR, and TCRdb kept only the in-frame ones, dropping some. This repertoire shows about 130,000 clones, roughly 81% found once; its top ten account for 0.9% to 1.2%. The material sequenced was PBMCs. The TCR originated in a woman younger than 45 in good health and CMV-seronegative.

In DNA form, the CDR3 reads TGTGCCAGCAGCCGACTACAGGGGTCGAACACTGAAGCTTTCTTT. Translating it yields CASSRLQGSNTEAFF. The chain combines TRBV9 with TRBJ1-1, with 7 bases identical to TRBD1. The CDR3 is made up of 15 amino acids. CDR1 is SGDLS and CDR2 is YYNGEE in the germline V gene. The J segment lost 1 base and the V segment lost 4 bases, leaving 7 bases of the junction unmatched.